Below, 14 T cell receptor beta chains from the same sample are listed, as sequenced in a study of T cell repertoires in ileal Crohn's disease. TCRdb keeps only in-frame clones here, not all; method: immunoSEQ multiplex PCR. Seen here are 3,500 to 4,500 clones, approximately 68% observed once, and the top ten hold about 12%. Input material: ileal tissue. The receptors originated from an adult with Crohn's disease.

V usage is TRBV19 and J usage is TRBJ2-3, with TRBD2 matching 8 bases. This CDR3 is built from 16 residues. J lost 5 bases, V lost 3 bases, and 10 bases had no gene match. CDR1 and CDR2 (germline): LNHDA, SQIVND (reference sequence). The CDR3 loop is CASSMGGGRSGDTQYF. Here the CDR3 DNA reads TGTGCCAGTAGTATGGGAGGCGGGAGGAGTGGAGATACGCAGTATTTT.

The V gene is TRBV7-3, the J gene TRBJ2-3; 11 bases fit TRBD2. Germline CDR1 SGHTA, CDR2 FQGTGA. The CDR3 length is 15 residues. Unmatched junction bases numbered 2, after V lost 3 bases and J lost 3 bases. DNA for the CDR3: TGTGCCAGCAGCTTCCTAGCGGGAGGTACAGATACGCAGTATTTT. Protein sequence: CASSFLAGGTDTQYF.

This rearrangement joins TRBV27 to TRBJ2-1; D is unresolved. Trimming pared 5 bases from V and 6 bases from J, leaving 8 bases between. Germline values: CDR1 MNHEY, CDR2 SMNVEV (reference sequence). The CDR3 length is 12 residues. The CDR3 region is CASSILGNEQFF. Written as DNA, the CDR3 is TGTGCCAGCAGTATTCTAGGCAATGAGCAGTTCTTC.

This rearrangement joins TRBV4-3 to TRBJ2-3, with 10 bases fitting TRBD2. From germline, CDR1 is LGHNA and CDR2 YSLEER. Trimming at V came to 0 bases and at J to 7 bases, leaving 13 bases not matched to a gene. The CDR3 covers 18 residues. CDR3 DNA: TGCGCCAGCAGCCAAGACCCTAGCGGGAGAGAGGGGGATAATACGCAGTATTTT. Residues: CASSQDPSGREGDNTQYF.

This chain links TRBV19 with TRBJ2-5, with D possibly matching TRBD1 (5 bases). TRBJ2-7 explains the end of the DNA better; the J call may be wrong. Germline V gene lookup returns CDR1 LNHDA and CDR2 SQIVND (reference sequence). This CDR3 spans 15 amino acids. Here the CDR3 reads CASSIDSQSSYEQYF. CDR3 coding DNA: TGTGCCAGTAGTATTGACAGCCAGAGCTCCTACGAGCAGTACTTC.

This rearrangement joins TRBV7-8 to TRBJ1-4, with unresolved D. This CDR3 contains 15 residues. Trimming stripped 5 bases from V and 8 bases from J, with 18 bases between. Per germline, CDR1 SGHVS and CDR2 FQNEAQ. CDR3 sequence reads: CASSPPPGSREKLFF. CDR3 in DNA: TGTGCCAGCAGCCCACCCCCGGGGTCCCGGGAAAAACTGTTTTTT.

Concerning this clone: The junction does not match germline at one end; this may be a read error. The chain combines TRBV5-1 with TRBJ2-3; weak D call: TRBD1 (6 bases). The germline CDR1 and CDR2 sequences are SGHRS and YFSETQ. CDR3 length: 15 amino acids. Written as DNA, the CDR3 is TGTGCCAGCAGCTTGCAGGCAGGGGACACAGATACGCAGTATTTT. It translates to CASSLQAGDTDTQYF.

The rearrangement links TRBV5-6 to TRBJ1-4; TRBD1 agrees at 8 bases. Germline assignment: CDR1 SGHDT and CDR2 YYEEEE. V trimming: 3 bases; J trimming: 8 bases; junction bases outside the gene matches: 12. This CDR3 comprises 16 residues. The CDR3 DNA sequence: TGTGCCAGCAGCTACAATCCCCAGGGGGCGGAAGAAAAACTGTTTTTT. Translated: CASSYNPQGAEEKLFF.

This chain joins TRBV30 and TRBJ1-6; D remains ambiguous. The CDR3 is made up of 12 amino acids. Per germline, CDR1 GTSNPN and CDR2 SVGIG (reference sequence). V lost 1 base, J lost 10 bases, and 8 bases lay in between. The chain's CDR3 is CAWSAIASPLHF. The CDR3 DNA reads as TGTGCCTGGAGTGCGATAGCCTCACCCCTCCACTTT. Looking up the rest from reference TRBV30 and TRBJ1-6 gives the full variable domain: SQTIHQWPATLVQPVGSPLSLECTVEGTSNPNLYWYRQAAGRGLQLLFYSVGIGQISSEVPQNLSASRPQDRQFILSSKKLLLSDSGFYLCAWSAIASPLHFGNGTRLTVT.

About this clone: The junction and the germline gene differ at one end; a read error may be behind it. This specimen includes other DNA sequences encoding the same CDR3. CDR3 DNA sequence: TGCGCCAGCAGCGTAGATGTAGGGACAGGGGGCACAGATACGCAGTATTTT. It translates to CASSVDVGTGGTDTQYF. The chain joins TRBV9 to TRBJ2-3, with 10 bases aligning to TRBD1. CDR1 and CDR2 (germline): SGDLS, YYNGEE. The CDR3 length is 17 residues.

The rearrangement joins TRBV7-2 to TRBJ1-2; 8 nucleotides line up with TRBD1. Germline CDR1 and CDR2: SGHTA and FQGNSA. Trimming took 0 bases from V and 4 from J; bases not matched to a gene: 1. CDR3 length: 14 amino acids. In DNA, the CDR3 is TGTGCCAGCAGCTTAGCGCAGGGGGCCTATGGCTACACCTTC. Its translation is CASSLAQGAYGYTF. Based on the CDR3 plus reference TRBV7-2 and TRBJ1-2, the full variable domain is GAGVSQSPSNKVTEKGKDVELRCDPISGHTALYWYRQSLGQGLEFLIYFQGNSAPDKSGLPSDRFSAERTGGSVSTLTIQRTQQEDSAVYLCASSLAQGAYGYTFGSGTRLTVV.

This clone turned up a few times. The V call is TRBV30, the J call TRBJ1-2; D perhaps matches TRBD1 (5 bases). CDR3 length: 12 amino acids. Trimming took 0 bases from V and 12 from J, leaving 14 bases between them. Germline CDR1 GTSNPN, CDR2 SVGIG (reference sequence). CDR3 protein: CAWSVLGRGHTF. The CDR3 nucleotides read TGTGCCTGGAGTGTACTGGGTAGGGGCCACACCTTC. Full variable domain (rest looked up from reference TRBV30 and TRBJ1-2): SQTIHQWPATLVQPVGSPLSLECTVEGTSNPNLYWYRQAAGRGLQLLFYSVGIGQISSEVPQNLSASRPQDRQFILSSKKLLLSDSGFYLCAWSVLGRGHTFGSGTRLTVV.

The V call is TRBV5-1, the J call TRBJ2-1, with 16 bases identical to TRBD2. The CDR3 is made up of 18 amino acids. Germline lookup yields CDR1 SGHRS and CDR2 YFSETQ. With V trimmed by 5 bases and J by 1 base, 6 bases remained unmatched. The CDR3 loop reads CASRSGTSGGESYNEQFF. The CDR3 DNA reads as TGCGCCAGCAGATCCGGGACTAGCGGGGGGGAGTCCTACAATGAGCAGTTCTTC.

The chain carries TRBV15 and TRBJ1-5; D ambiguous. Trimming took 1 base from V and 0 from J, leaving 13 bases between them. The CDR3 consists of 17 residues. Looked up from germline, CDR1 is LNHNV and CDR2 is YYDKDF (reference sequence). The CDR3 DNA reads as TGTGCCACCAGCAGAGTTGGGCAGGCCTATAGCAATCAGCCCCAGCATTTT. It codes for CATSRVGQAYSNQPQHF.